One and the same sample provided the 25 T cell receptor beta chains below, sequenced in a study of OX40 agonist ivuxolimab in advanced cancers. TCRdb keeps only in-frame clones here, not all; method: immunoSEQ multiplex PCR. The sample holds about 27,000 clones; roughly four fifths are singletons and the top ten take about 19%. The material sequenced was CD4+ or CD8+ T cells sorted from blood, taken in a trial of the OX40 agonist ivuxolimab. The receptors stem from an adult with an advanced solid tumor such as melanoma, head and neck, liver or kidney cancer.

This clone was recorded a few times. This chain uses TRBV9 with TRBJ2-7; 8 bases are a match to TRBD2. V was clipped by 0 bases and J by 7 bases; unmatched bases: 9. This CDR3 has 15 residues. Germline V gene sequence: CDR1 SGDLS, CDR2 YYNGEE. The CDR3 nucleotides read TGTGCCAGCAGCGTAGAGGGAGCGGGAGCGGATGAGCAGTACTTC. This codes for CASSVEGAGADEQYF. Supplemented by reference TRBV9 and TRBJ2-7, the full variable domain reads DSGVTQTPKHLITATGQRVTLRCSPRSGDLSVYWYQQSLDQGLQFLIQYYNGEERAKGNILERFSAQQFPDLHSELNLSSLELGDSALYFCASSVEGAGADEQYFGPGTRLTVT.

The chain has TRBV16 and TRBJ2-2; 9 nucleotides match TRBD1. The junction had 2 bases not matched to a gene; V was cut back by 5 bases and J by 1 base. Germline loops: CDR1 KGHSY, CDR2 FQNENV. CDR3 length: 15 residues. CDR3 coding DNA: TGTGCCAGCAGCGGGACAGGGCGGAACACCGGGGAGCTGTTTTTT. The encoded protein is CASSGTGRNTGELFF.

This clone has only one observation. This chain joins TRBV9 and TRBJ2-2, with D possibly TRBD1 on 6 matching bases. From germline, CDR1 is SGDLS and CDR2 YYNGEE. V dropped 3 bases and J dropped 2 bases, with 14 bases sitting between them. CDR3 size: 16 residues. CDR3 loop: CASSAEQGFNTGELFF. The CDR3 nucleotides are TGTGCCAGCAGCGCAGAACAGGGATTCAACACCGGGGAGCTGTTTTTT.

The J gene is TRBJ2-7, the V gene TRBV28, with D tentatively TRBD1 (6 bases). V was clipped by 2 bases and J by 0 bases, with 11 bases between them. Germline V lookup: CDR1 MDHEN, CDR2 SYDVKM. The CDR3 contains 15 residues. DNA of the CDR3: TGTGCCAGCAGTTTAAACAGGGCTTACTCCTACGAGCAGTACTTC. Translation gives CASSLNRAYSYEQYF.

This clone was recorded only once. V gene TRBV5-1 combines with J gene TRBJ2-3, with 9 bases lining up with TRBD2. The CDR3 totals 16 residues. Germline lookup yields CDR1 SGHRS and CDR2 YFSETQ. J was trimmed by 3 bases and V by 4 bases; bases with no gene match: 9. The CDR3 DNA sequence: TGCGCCAGCAGCCTGCGACTAGCGGTTTTAACAGATACGCAGTATTTT. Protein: CASSLRLAVLTDTQYF. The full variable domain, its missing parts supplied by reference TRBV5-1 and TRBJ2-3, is KAGVTQTPRYLIKTRGQQVTLSCSPISGHRSVSWYQQTPGQGLQFLFEYFSETQRNKGNFPGRFSGRQFSNSRSEMNVSTLELGDSALYLCASSLRLAVLTDTQYFGPGTRLTVL.

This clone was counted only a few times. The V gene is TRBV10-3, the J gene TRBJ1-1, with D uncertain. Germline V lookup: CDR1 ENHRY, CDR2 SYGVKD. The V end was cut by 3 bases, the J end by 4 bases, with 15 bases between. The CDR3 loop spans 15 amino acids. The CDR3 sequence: CAISDDETFSTEAFF. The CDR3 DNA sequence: TGTGCCATCAGTGATGACGAGACCTTTTCCACTGAAGCTTTCTTT.

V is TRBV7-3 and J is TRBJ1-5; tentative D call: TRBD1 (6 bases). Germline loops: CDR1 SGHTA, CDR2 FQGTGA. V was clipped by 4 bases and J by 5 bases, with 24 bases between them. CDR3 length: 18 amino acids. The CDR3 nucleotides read TGTGCCAGCAGCTACCTGGGCCGGATGGGAAACAGGGATCAGCCCCAGCATTTT. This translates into CASSYLGRMGNRDQPQHF.

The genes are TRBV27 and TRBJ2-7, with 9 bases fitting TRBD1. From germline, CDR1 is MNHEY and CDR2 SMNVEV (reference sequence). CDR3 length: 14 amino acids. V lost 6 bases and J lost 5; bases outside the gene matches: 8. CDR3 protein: CASSSGTGYNEQYF. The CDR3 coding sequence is TGTGCCAGCAGCTCCGGGACAGGGTATAACGAGCAGTACTTC.

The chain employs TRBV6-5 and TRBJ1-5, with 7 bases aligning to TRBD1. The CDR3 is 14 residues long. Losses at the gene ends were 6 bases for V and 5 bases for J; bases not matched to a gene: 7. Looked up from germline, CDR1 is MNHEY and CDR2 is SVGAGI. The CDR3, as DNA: TGTGCCAGCAGACTACGACAGGGCGATCAGCCCCAGCATTTT. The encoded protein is CASRLRQGDQPQHF.

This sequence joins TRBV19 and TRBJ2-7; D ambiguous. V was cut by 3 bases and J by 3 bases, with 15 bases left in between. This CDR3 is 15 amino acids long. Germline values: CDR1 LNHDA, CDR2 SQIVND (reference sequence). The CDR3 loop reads CASSIRRTFGYEQYF. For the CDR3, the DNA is TGTGCCAGTAGTATCCGAAGGACCTTTGGCTACGAGCAGTACTTC.

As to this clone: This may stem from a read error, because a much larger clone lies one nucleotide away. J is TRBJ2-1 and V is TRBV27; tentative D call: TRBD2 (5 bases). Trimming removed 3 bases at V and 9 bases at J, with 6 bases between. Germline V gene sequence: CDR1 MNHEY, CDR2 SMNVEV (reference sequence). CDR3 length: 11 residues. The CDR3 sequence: CASSFAGEQFF. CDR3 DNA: TGTGCCAGCAGTTTCGCGGGTGAGCAGTTCTTC.

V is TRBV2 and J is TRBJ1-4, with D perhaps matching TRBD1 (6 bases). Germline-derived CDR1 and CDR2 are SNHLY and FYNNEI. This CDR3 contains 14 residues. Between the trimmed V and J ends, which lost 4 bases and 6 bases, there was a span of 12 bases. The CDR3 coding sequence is TGTGCCAGCAGTGCGGGGGCTAGCGATGAAAAACTGTTTTTT. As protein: CASSAGASDEKLFF. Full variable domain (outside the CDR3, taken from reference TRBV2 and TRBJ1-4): EPEVTQTPSHQVTQMGQEVILRCVPISNHLYFYWYRQILGQKVEFLVSFYNNEISEKSEIFDDQFSVERPDGSNFTLKIRSTKLEDSAMYFCASSAGASDEKLFFGSGTQLSVL.

This chain's CDR3 is CASSIVLYNEQFF. CDR3 in DNA: TGTGCCAGTAGTATCGTCCTCTACAATGAGCAGTTCTTC. The J gene is TRBJ2-1, the V gene TRBV19; D gene uncertain. Germline-derived CDR1 and CDR2 are LNHDA and SQIVND (reference sequence). The CDR3 runs to 13 residues. V dropped 3 bases and J dropped 3 bases, with 6 bases sitting between them.

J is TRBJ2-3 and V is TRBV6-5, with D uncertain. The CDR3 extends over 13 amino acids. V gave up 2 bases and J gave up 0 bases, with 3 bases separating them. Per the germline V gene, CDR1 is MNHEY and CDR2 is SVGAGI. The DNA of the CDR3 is TGTGCCAGCAGTTACGATAGCACAGATACGCAGTATTTT. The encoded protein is CASSYDSTDTQYF.

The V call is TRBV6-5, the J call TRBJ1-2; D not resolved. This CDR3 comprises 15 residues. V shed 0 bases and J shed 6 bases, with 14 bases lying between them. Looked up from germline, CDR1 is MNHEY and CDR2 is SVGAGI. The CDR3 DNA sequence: TGTGCCAGCAGTTACTCGTTGACATCCGGCAATGGCTACACCTTC. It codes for CASSYSLTSGNGYTF.

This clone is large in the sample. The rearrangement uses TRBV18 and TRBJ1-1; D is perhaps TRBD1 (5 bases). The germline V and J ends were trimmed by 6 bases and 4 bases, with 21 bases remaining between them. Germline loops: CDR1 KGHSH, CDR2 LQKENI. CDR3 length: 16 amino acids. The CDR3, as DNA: TGTGCCAGCTCCCCTGGGGGGTTACCGTCGAGCACTGAAGCTTTCTTT. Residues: CASSPGGLPSSTEAFF.

The CDR3 nucleotides are TGCGCCAGCAGCCAACTCCCGGGGGCCAACAATGAGCAGTTCTTC. Protein product: CASSQLPGANNEQFF. The V gene is TRBV4-3, the J gene TRBJ2-1; D could derive from TRBD1 or TRBD2 (6 bases each). The V gene's germline CDR1 is LGHNA and CDR2 YSLEER. Deletions cut 2 bases from V and 5 bases from J, with 13 bases between. The CDR3 sequence is 15 residues long.

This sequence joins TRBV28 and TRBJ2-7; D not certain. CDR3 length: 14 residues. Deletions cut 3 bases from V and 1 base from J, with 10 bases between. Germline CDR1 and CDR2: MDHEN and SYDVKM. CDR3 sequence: CASSFSMASYEQYF. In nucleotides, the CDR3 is TGTGCCAGCAGTTTTAGTATGGCATCCTACGAGCAGTACTTC.

The CDR3, as DNA: TGCGCCAGCAGCCGGTCGAGACAGGGGGCGCAATATTCACCCCTCCACTTT. Residues: CASSRSRQGAQYSPLHF. This chain uses TRBV4-1 with TRBJ1-6, with 10 bases identical to TRBD1. Germline V lookup: CDR1 MGHRA, CDR2 YSYEKL. CDR3 length equals 17 residues. The trim removed 4 bases at V and 8 bases at J, leaving 11 bases unmatched.

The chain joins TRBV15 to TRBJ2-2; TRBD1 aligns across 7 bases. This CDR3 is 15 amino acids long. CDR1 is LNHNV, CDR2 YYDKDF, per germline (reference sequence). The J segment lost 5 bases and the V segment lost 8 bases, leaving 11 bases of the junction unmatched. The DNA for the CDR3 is TGTGCCACCTCTTACGGACAGGCATCGACCGGGGAGCTGTTTTTT. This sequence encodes CATSYGQASTGELFF.

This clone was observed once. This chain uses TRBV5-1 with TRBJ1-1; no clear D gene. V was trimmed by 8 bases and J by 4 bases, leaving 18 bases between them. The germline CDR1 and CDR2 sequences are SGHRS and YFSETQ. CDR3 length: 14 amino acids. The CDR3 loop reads CASNLGGLSTEAFF. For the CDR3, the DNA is TGCGCCAGTAACCTCGGTGGCTTAAGCACTGAAGCTTTCTTT.

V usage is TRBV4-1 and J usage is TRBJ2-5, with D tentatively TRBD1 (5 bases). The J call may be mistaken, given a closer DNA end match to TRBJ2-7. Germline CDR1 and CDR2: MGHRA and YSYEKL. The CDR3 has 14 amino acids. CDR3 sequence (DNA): TGCGCCAGCAGCCAAGACCTAGGGGTGGGCGAGCAGTACTTC. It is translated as CASSQDLGVGEQYF.

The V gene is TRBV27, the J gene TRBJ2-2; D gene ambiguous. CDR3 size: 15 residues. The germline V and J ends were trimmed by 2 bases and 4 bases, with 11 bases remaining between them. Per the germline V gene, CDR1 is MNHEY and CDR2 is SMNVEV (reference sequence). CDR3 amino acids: CASSLRRTGTGELFF. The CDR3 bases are TGTGCCAGCAGTTTAAGGCGCACGGGCACCGGGGAGCTGTTTTTT.

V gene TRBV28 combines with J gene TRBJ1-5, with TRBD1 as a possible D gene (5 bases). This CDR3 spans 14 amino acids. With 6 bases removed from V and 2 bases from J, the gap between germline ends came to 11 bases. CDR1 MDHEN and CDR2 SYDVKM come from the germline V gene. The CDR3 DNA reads TGTGCCAGCAGAACGGGGACGGGCAATCAGCCCCAGCATTTT. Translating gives CASRTGTGNQPQHF.

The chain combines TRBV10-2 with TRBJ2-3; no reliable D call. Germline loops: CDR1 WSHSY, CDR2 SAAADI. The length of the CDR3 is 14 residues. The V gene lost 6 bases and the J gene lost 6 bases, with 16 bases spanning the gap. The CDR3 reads CASSEVGTWDTQYF. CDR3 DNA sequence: TGCGCCAGCAGCGAAGTTGGAACGTGGGATACGCAGTATTTT.